The entry that follows covers one T cell receptor (beta chain) sequence. Seattle enrolled patients during active infection and tracked them longitudinally. The CDR3 sequence is 12 residues long. V lost 0 bases to trimming and J lost 6 bases, with 7 bases between them. The germline V gene encodes CDR1 SGHNT and CDR2 YYREEE (reference sequence). As originally analysed: How many nucleated cells were present was estimated from reference gene primer amplification. Generated by immunoSEQ multiplex PCR, the TCRdb table keeps only in-frame clones and is missing some. V and J calls and clone size are copied from that table; D and trimming were computed from the DNA. The sample records roughly 290,000 clones, 65% to 85% being singletons. The entry originates in a study of blood T cell repertoires in COVID-19. Study-level background: The cDNA or gDNA used as material had been derived from T cells, B-cell-depleted T cells, or PBMCs.

The chain is built from TRBV5-4 and TRBJ2-7; D may be TRBD2 (5 bases). This receptor was identified in a person aged 65-85 years with COVID-19, enrolled during active disease. The sample comprised peripheral blood. CDR3 bases: TGTGCCAGCAGCTTGGTTGCGGGCGAGCAGTACTTC. This codes for CASSLVAGEQYF.